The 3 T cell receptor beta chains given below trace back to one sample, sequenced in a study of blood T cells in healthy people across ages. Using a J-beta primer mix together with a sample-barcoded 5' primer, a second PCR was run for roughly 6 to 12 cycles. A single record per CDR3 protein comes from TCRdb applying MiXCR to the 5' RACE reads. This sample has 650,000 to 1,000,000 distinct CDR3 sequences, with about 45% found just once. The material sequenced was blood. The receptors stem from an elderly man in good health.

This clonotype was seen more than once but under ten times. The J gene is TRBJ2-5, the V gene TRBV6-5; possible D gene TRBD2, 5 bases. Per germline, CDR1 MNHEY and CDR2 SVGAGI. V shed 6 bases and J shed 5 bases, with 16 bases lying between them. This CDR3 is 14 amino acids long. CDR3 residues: CASSHPGWEETQYF. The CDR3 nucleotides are TGTGCCAGCAGCCACCCGGGGTGGGAGGAGACCCAGTACTTC.

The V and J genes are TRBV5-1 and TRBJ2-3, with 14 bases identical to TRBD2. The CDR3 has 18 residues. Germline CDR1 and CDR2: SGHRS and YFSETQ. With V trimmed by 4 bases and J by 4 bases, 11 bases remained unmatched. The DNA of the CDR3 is TGCGCCAGCAGCGATGGGACTAGCGGGAGCGCGGGGGCAGATACGCAGTATTTT. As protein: CASSDGTSGSAGADTQYF.

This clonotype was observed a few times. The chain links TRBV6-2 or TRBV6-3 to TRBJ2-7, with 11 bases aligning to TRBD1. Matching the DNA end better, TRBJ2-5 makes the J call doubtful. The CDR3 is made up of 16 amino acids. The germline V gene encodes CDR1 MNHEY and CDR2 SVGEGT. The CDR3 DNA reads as TGTGCCAGTGAAAAAGGGGACAGGGGGGTCCCAGAGACCCAGTACTTC. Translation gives CASEKGDRGVPETQYF.